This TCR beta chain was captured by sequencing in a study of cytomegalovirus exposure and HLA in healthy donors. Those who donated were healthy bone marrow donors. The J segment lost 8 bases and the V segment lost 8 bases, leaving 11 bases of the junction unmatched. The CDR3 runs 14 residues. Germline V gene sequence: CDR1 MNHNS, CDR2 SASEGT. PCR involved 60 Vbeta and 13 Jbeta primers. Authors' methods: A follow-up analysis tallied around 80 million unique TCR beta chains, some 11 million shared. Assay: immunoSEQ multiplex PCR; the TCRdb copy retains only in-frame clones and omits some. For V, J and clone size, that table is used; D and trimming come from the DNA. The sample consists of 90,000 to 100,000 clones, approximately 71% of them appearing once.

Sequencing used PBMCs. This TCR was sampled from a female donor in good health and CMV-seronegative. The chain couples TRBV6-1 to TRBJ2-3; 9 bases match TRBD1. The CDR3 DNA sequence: TGTGCCAGCGGCCGGGACAGGGACAGGACTACGCAGTATTTT. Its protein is CASGRDRDRTTQYF.